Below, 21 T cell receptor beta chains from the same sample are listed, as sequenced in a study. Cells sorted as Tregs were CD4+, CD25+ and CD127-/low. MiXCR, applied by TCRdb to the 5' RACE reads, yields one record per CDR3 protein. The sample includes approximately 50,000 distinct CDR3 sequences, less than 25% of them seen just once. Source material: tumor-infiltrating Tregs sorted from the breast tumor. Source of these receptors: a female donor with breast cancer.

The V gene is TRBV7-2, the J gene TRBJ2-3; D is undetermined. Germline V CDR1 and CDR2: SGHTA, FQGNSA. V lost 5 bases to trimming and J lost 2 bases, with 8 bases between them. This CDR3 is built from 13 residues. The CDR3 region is CASSPGPTDTQYF. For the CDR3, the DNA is TGTGCCAGCAGCCCAGGTCCCACAGATACGCAGTATTTT.

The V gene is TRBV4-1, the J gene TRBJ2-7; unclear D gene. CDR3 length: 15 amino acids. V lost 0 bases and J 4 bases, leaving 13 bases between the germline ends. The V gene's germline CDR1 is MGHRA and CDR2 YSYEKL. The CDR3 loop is CASSQDAGGLYEQYF. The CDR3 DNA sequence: TGCGCCAGCAGCCAAGACGCCGGCGGTTTATACGAGCAGTACTTC.

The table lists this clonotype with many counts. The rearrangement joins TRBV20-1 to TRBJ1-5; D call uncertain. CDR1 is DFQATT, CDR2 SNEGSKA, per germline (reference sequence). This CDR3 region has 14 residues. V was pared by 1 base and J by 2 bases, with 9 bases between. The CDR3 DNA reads TGCAGTGCTAGAGGGGAATCAGGCAATCAGCCCCAGCATTTT. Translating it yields CSARGESGNQPQHF.

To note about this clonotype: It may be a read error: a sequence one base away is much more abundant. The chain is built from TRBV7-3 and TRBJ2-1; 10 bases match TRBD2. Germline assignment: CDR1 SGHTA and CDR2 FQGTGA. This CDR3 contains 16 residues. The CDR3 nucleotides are TGTGCCAGCAGCCGACAAGCGGGAGGGGGGTACAGTGAGCAGTTCTTC. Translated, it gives CASSRQAGGGYSEQFF.

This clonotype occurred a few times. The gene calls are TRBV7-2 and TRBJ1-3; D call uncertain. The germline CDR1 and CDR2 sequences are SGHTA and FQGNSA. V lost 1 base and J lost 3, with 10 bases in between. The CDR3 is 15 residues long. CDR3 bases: TGTGCCAGCAGCTTAGTAATGGGGAATGGAAACACCATATATTTT. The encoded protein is CASSLVMGNGNTIYF.

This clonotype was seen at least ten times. CDR3 bases: TGTGCCAGCAGTCCCCGCGCTGAGGTTTTGGGCATTCAGTACTTC. Protein sequence: CASSPRAEVLGIQYF. The chain employs TRBV12-3 or TRBV12-4 and TRBJ2-4; D is undetermined. Trimming shortened V by 5 bases and J by 9 bases, and 20 bases separated the two germline ends. The CDR3 sequence is 15 residues long.

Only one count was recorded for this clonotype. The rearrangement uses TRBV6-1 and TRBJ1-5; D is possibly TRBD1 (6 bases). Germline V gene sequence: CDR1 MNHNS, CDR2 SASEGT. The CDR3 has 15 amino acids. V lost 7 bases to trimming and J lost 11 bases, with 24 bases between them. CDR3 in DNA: TGTGCCAGCACCCTAGGGGGGGGACCTGGGGGATCCCAGCATTTT. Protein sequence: CASTLGGGPGGSQHF.

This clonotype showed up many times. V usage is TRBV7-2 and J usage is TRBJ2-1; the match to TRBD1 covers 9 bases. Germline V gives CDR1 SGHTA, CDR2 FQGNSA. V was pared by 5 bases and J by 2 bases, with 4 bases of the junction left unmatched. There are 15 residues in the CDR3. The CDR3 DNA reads TGTGCCAGCAGCCTCGGGACAGGGCCCTACAATGAGCAGTTCTTC. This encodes CASSLGTGPYNEQFF.

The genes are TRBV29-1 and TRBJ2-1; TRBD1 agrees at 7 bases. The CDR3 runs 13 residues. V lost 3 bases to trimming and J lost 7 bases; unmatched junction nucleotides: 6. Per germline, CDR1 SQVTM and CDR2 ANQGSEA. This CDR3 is CSVDDRVTNEQFF. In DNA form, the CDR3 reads TGCAGCGTTGACGACAGGGTTACGAATGAGCAGTTCTTC.

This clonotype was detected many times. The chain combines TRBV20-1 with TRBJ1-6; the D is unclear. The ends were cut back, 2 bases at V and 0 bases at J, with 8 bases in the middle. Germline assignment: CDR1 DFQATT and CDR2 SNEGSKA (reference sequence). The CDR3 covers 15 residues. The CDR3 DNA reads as TGCAGTGCTAGACCCCACAGCTCCTATAATTCACCCCTCCACTTT. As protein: CSARPHSSYNSPLHF.

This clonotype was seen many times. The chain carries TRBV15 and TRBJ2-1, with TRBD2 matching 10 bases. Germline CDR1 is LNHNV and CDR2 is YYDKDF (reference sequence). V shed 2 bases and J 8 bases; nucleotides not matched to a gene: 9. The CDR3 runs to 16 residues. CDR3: CATSRTSSGRLYEQFF. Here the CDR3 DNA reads TGTGCCACCAGCAGAACATCTAGCGGGAGATTGTATGAGCAGTTCTTC.

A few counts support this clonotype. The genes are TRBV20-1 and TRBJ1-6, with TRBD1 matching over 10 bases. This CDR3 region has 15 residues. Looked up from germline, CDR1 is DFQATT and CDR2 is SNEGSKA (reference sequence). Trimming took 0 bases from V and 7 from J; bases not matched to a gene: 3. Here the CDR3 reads CSARDSGQGNSPLHF. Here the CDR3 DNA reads TGCAGTGCTAGAGATTCGGGACAGGGGAATTCACCCCTCCACTTT.

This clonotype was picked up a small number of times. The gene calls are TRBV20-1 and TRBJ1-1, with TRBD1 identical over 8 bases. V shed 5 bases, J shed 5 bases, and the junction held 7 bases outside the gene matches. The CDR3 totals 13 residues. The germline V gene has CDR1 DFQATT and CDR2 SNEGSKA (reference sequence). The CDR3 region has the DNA TGCAGTGCTGGCAGACAGGGGAGAACTGAAGCTTTCTTT. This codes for CSAGRQGRTEAFF.

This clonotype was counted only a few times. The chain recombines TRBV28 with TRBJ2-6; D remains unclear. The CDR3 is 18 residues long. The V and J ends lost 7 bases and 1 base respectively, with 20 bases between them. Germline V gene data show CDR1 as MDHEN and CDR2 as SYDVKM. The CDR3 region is CASTLTQAVVSGANVLTF. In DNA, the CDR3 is TGTGCCAGCACCCTCACTCAGGCAGTTGTTTCTGGGGCCAACGTCCTGACTTTC.

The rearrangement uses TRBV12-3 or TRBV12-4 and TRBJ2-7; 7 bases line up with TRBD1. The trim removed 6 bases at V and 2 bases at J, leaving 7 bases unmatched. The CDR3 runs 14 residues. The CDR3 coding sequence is TGTGCCAGCAGACGGACAGGCAGAGCCTACGAGCAGTACTTC. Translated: CASRRTGRAYEQYF.

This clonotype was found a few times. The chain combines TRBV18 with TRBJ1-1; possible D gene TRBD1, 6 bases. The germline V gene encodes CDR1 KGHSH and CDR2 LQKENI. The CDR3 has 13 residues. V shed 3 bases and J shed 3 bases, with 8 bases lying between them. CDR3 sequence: CASSPNRDTEAFF. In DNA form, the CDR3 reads TGTGCCAGCTCACCGAACAGGGACACTGAAGCTTTCTTT.

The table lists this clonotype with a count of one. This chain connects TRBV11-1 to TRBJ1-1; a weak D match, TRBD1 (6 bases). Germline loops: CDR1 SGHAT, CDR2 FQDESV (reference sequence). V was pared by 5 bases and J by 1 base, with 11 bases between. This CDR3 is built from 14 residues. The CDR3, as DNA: TGTGCCAGCAGCCGGGGGGCCCCGAACACTGAAGCTTTCTTT. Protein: CASSRGAPNTEAFF.

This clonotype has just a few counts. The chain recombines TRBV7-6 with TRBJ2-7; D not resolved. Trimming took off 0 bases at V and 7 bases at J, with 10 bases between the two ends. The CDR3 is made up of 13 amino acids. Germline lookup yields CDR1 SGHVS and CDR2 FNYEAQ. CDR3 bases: TGTGCCAGCAGCTTAGCAGGGCCCGGGGAGCAGTACTTC. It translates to CASSLAGPGEQYF.

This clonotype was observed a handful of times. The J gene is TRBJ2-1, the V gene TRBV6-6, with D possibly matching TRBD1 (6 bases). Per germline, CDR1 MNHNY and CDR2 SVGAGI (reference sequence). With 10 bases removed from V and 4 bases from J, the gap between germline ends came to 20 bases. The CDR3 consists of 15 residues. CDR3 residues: CATKRGAGVYNEQFF. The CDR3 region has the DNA TGTGCCACTAAAAGAGGGGCAGGGGTGTACAATGAGCAGTTCTTC.

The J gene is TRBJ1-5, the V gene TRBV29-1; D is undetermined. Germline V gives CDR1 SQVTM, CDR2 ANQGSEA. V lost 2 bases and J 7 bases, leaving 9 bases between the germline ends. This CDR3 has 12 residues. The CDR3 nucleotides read TGCAGCGTTGAAATCCCAGGCCAGCCCCAGCATTTT. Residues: CSVEIPGQPQHF.

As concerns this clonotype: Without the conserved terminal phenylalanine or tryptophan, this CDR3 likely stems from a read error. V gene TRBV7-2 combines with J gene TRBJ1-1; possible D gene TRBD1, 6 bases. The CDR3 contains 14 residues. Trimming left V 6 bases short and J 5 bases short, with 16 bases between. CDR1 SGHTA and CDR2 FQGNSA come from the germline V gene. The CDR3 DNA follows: TGTGCCAGCAGAGACTCCACAGGGTCGACTGAAGCTTTCTAT. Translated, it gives CASRDSTGSTEAFY.